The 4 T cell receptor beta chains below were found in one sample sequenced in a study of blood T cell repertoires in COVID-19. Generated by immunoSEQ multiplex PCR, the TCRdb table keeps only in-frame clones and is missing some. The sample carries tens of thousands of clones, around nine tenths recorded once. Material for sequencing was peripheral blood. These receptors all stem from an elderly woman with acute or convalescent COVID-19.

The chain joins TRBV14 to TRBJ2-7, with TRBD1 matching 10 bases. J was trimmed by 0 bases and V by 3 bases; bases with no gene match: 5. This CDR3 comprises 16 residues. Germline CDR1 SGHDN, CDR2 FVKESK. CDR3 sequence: CASSHRQGAHSYEQYF. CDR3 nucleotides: TGTGCCAGCAGCCATCGACAGGGGGCCCACTCCTACGAGCAGTACTTC.

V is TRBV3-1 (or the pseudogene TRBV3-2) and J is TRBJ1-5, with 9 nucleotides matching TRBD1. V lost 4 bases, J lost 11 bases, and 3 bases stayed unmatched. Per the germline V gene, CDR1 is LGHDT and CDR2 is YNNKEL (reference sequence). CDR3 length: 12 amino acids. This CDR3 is CASSPGQGSQHF. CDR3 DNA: TGTGCCAGCAGCCCAGGACAGGGGTCCCAGCATTTT.

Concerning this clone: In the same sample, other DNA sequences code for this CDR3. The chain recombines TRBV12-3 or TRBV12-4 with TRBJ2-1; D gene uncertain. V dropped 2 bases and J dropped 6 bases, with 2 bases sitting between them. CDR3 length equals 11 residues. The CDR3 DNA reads TGTGCCAGCAGTTTACGCAATGAGCAGTTCTTC. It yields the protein CASSLRNEQFF.

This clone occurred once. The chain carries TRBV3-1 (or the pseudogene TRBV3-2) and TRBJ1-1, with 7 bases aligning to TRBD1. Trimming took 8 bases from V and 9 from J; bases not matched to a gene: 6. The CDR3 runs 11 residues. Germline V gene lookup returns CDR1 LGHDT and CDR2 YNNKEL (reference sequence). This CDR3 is CASRLGQQAFF. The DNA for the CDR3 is TGTGCCAGCCGCCTGGGACAGCAAGCTTTCTTT.